This TCR beta chain was sequenced in a study of CD8+ T cells in alopecia areata. Overall study context: Each of the treated patients was given oral tofacitinib, 5 to 10 mg twice daily, for moderate-to-severe alopecia areata. Study findings and constraints: Higher clonality was seen in lesional scalp than in normal scalp, especially in alopecia totalis/universalis. Scalp sample data also include resident alphabeta T cells from normal skin.

Treatment indicated: oral pan-JAK inhibitor, 5-10 mg twice daily. Specimens obtained from alopecia areata patients comprised lesional scalp punch biopsies and peripheral blood. RNA was extracted and reverse transcribed into cDNA as the sequencing template. This table comes from immunoSEQ multiplex PCR, and its TCRdb copy is limited to in-frame clones, with some not included. This table has about 190,000 clones, approximately 60% appearing once. This CDR3 is built from 12 residues. Germline-derived CDR1 and CDR2 are KGHSH and LQKENI. The V end lost 3 bases, the J end lost 1 base, and 4 bases lay between the germline ends. The count of this clone is one. Its antigen is unidentified.

V is TRBV18 and J is TRBJ2-7; D gene unclear. This TCR was sampled from a human donor with alopecia areata. This specimen consisted of CD4+ T cells sorted from blood, obtained at week 4, from a patient treated with tofacitinib. For the CDR3, the DNA is TGTGCCAGCTCACCGGAGTCCTACGAGCAGTACTTC. Protein: CASSPESYEQYF.